Presented here are 9 T cell receptor beta chains from one specimen sequenced in a study of cytomegalovirus exposure and HLA in healthy donors. The primer mix had 60 Vbeta and 13 Jbeta primers. Only in-frame clones appear in the TCRdb table, and some are missing; sequencing was by immunoSEQ multiplex PCR. The sample lists about 64,000 clones, around four fifths occurring once. The sequencing sample was made of PBMCs. Receptors were obtained from a male donor in good health and CMV-seropositive.

This clone was counted once. This rearrangement joins TRBV5-6 to TRBJ1-1; TRBD1 is a possible D gene (6 bases). Deletions cut 3 bases from V and 1 base from J, with 10 bases between. Per the germline V gene, CDR1 is SGHDT and CDR2 is YYEEEE. This CDR3 is built from 14 residues. The CDR3 bases are TGTGCCAGCAGCTGGGGGACACCGAACACTGAAGCTTTCTTT. Translated: CASSWGTPNTEAFF.

The CDR3 loop reads CATNSGYQETQYF. The CDR3 DNA reads as TGTGCCACCAACTCAGGGTACCAAGAGACCCAGTACTTC. The V and J genes are TRBV10-3 and TRBJ2-5, with D possibly being TRBD1 (5 bases). V dropped 10 bases and J dropped 0 bases, with 12 bases sitting between them. Germline lookup yields CDR1 ENHRY and CDR2 SYGVKD. This CDR3 is built from 13 residues.

The chain employs TRBV6-4 and TRBJ2-1; TRBD2 aligns across 14 bases. The ends lost 2 bases at V and 4 bases at J; junction bases unmatched: 4. The CDR3 length is 17 residues. Germline V gene data show CDR1 as MRHNA and CDR2 as SNTAGT. Written as DNA, the CDR3 is TGTGCCAGCAGTGACACGACTAGCGGGGGGGTATACAATGAGCAGTTCTTC. This translates into CASSDTTSGGVYNEQFF.

The chain employs TRBV15 and TRBJ2-7; unclear D gene. CDR1 LNHNV and CDR2 YYDKDF come from the germline V gene (reference sequence). CDR3 size: 15 residues. V was trimmed by 0 bases and J by 0 bases, leaving 9 bases between them. This CDR3 is CATSRDWAASYEQYF. As DNA, the CDR3 is TGTGCCACCAGCAGAGACTGGGCTGCCTCCTACGAGCAGTACTTC.

The rearrangement links TRBV5-1 to TRBJ2-7; weak D call: TRBD1 (6 bases). Germline lookup yields CDR1 SGHRS and CDR2 YFSETQ. There are 13 residues in the CDR3. Trimming left V 4 bases short and J 1 base short, with 9 bases between. The CDR3 DNA is TGCGCCAGCAGCCTCAGGGGTTCCTACGAGCAGTACTTC. The encoded protein is CASSLRGSYEQYF.

CDR3 nucleotide sequence: TGTGCCAGCAGGGCAAGCGGGGGGGCCTACAATGAGCAGTTCTTC. This translates into CASRASGGAYNEQFF. This rearrangement joins TRBV5-4 to TRBJ2-1; 10 nucleotides match TRBD2. Germline trimming cut 5 bases from V and 2 bases from J; bases unmatched to any gene: 4. CDR1 is SGHNT and CDR2 is YYREEE in the germline V gene (reference sequence). This CDR3 is built from 15 residues.

This clone showed up just a few times. CDR3 protein: CASSQDFKRSAGVHLSYNEQFF. Here the CDR3 DNA reads TGCGCCAGCAGCCAAGATTTTAAGCGGTCAGCGGGGGTACACCTCTCCTACAATGAGCAGTTCTTC. The chain carries TRBV4-3 and TRBJ2-1; 8 bases fit TRBD2. With V trimmed by 0 bases and J by 0 bases, 19 bases remained unmatched. From germline, CDR1 is LGHNA and CDR2 YSLEER. The CDR3 loop spans 22 amino acids.

This clone was detected once. V is TRBV20-1 and J is TRBJ2-7, with TRBD1 matching over 7 bases. Germline CDR1 reads DFQATT; CDR2 reads SNEGSKA (reference sequence). The CDR3 covers 9 residues. CDR3 sequence: CSAPGQQYV. The DNA for the CDR3 is TGCAGTGCTCCGGGACAGCAGTATGTC.

This chain joins TRBV28 and TRBJ2-7; TRBD2 matches 10 bases. Per the germline V gene, CDR1 is MDHEN and CDR2 is SYDVKM. The CDR3 contains 17 residues. Trimming removed 3 bases from V and 1 base from J; junction bases left unmatched: 9. The CDR3 DNA reads as TGTGCCAGCAGTTTCACTAGCGGGACAGCGACTTCCTACGAGCAGTACTTC. It encodes CASSFTSGTATSYEQYF.